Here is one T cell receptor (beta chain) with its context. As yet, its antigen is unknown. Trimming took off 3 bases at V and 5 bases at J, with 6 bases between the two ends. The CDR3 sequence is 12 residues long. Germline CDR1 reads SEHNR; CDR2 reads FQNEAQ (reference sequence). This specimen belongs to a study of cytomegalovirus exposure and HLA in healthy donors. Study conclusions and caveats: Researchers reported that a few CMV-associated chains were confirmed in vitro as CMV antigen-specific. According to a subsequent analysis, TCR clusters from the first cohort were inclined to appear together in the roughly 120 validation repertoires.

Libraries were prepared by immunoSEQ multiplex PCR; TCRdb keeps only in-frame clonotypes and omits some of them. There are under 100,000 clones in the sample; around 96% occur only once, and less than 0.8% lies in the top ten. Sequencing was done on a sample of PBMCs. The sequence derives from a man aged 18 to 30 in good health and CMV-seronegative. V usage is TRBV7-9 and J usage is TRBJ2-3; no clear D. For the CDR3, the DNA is TGTGCCAGCAGCTTTATCGGAGATACGCAGTATTTT. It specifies CASSFIGDTQYF. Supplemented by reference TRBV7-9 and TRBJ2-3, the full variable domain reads DTGVSQNPRHKITKRGQNVTFRCDPISEHNRLYWYRQTLGQGPEFLTYFQNEAQLEKSRLLSDRFSAERPKGSFSTLEIQRTEQGDSAMYLCASSFIGDTQYFGPGTRLTVL.